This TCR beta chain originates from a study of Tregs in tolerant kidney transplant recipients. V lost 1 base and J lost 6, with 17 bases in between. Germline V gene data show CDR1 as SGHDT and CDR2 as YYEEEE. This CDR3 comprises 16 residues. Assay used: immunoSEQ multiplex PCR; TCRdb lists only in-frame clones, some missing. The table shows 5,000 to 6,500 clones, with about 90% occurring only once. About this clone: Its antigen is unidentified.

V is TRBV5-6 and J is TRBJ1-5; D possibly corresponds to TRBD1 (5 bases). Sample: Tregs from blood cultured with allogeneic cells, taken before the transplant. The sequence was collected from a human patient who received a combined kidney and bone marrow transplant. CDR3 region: CASSLTLGGTGQPQHF. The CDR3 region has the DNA TGTGCCAGCAGCTTGACTCTTGGGGGGACGGGTCAGCCCCAGCATTTT. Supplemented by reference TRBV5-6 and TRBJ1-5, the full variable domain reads DAGVTQSPTHLIKTRGQQVTLRCSPKSGHDTVSWYQQALGQGPQFIFQYYEEEERQRGNFPDRFSGHQFPNYSSELNVNALLLGDSALYLCASSLTLGGTGQPQHFGDGTRLSIL.